A selection of T cell receptor beta chains follows, all from one sample in a study of T-cell memory formation after mild COVID-19. In TCRdb, the 5' RACE reads were re-called with MiXCR into one record per CDR3 protein. The sample holds about 350,000 distinct CDR3 sequences; 20% to 25% are singletons and the top ten take around 20%. Sample: PBMCs or a T cell subset sorted from them (not recorded which). The source is a man aged 18 to 29 who had mild COVID-19 (a few samples of this study predate the infection). Cell type and time point are not known. Both conserved end residues are part of each CDR3. The D gene is left open where the match is weak. Clone size is shown for a subset of rows, as once, few, many or a class of expanded clone.

>14|TRBJ2-3|.|TRBV5-1|few
CASSFRVITDTQYF
TGCGCCAGCAGCTTCCGGGTCATCACAGATACGCAGTATTTT
>14|TRBJ1-4|TRBD1|TRBV12-3/TRBV12-4|.
CASTPGDRGEKLFF
TGTGCCAGCACCCCGGGGGACAGGGGTGAAAAACTGTTTTTT
>15|TRBJ2-2|TRBD2|TRBV7-2|.
CASSYNSGGAGELFF
TGTGCCAGCAGTTACAATAGCGGGGGGGCCGGGGAGCTGTTTTTT
>15|TRBJ1-5|TRBD1|TRBV12-3/TRBV12-4|.
CASSPQGQNNQPQHF
TGTGCCAGCAGTCCCCAGGGACAGAATAATCAGCCCCAGCATTTT
>12|TRBJ1-2|.|TRBV12-3/TRBV12-4|few
CASSLRHSGYTF
TGTGCCAGCAGTTTACGGCATTCTGGCTACACCTTC
>18|TRBJ2-5|TRBD1|TRBV12-3/TRBV12-4|few
CASSLRFTGGARGETQYF
TGTGCCAGCAGTTTACGGTTCACAGGGGGCGCGAGGGGGGAGACCCAGTACTTC
>15|TRBJ2-6|TRBD2|TRBV29-1|few
CSVIASGSGANVLTF
TGCAGCGTTATCGCTAGCGGCTCTGGGGCCAACGTCCTGACTTTC
>14|TRBJ2-7|TRBD1|TRBV4-1|.
CASSQLQGAYEQYF
TGCGCCAGCAGCCAATTACAGGGGGCCTACGAGCAGTACTTC
>13|TRBJ2-1|.|TRBV5-6|few
CASSRRVGNEQFF
TGTGCCAGCAGCCGCAGGGTGGGGAATGAGCAGTTCTTC
>14|TRBJ2-5|.|TRBV9|few
CASSVDSSKMTQYF
TGTGCCAGCAGCGTCGACTCCTCCAAGATGACCCAGTACTTC
>13|TRBJ1-4|.|TRBV12-3/TRBV12-4|.
CASSFLGNEKLFF
TGTGCCAGCAGTTTTCTGGGTAATGAAAAACTGTTTTTT
>16|TRBJ1-1|.|TRBV7-9|few
CASSLGPGARDTEAFF
TGTGCCAGCAGCTTAGGGCCGGGGGCGCGGGACACTGAAGCTTTCTTT
>14|TRBJ2-4|TRBD1|TRBV28|few
CASSLPRGRHIQYF
TGTGCCAGCAGTTTACCCAGGGGGCGCCACATTCAGTACTTC
>14|TRBJ2-7|.|TRBV18|.
CASSPGLSSYEQYF
TGTGCCAGCTCACCAGGACTATCATCCTACGAGCAGTACTTC
>14|TRBJ1-3|.|TRBV27|once
CASSSFPGGNTIYF
TGTGCCAGCAGTTCCTTCCCGGGGGGAAACACCATATATTTT
>16|TRBJ1-1|TRBD1|TRBV4-3|.
CASSQVSGTANTEAFF
TGCGCCAGCAGCCAAGTGTCCGGGACAGCGAACACTGAAGCTTTCTTT
>14|TRBJ1-1|.|TRBV7-9|.
CASSLDLDGTEAFF
TGTGCCAGCAGCTTAGACCTCGACGGCACTGAAGCTTTCTTT
>13|TRBJ1-5|.|TRBV20-1|many
CSASQGPGQPQHF
TGCAGTGCTTCACAGGGTCCGGGCCAGCCCCAGCATTTT
>17|TRBJ2-4|.|TRBV5-6|few
CASSLVGRAGAKNIQYF
TGTGCCAGCAGCTTGGTTGGCAGGGCGGGGGCCAAAAACATTCAGTACTTC
>14|TRBJ1-2|TRBD1|TRBV27|few
CASSVGDRGSGYTF
TGTGCCAGCAGTGTGGGGGACAGGGGATCTGGCTACACCTTC
>13|TRBJ2-7|.|TRBV3-1|.
CASRSSQGGEQYF
TGTGCCTCCAGGAGCTCCCAGGGAGGCGAGCAGTACTTC
>13|TRBJ1-1|.|TRBV2|.
CASSEAGFTEAFF
TGTGCCAGCAGTGAAGCTGGGTTCACTGAAGCTTTCTTT